A single sample gave rise to the 15 T cell receptor beta chains below, sequenced in a study of blood T cell repertoires in COVID-19. The assay was immunoSEQ multiplex PCR, and TCRdb's table has in-frame clones only and misses some. This table has around 180,000 clones, about 82% appearing once. Sequencing input: PBMCs or T cells enriched from blood (not recorded which). These receptors all stem from a woman aged 30 to 39 who had recovered from COVID-19.

This chain links TRBV5-1 with TRBJ1-2; 9 bases agree with TRBD1. Germline V gene data show CDR1 as SGHRS and CDR2 as YFSETQ. The CDR3 has 16 residues. The trim removed 4 bases at V and 0 bases at J, leaving 7 bases unmatched. As DNA, the CDR3 is TGCGCCAGCAGCAATCGACAGGGGGAGTCTAACTATGGCTACACCTTC. Protein product: CASSNRQGESNYGYTF. The full variable domain, in which reference TRBV5-1 and TRBJ1-2 provide the parts outside the CDR3, is KAGVTQTPRYLIKTRGQQVTLSCSPISGHRSVSWYQQTPGQGLQFLFEYFSETQRNKGNFPGRFSGRQFSNSRSEMNVSTLELGDSALYLCASSNRQGESNYGYTFGSGTRLTVV.

CDR3 sequence: CASSQVVSLALALRNTGELFF. The CDR3 nucleotides read TGCGCCAGCAGCCAAGTAGTCTCCTTGGCCCTAGCCCTAAGGAACACCGGGGAGCTGTTTTTT. The chain has TRBV4-1 and TRBJ2-2, with a tentative D call TRBD2 (5 bases). Trimming removed 1 base at V and 1 base at J, with 25 bases between. This CDR3 region has 21 residues. Germline V gene data show CDR1 as MGHRA and CDR2 as YSYEKL.

The chain couples TRBV6-5 to TRBJ1-4; D is unclear. The V gene's germline CDR1 is MNHEY and CDR2 SVGAGI. Trimming took 2 bases from V and 8 from J, leaving 12 bases between them. The CDR3 is made up of 14 amino acids. As DNA, the CDR3 is TGTGCCAGCAGTTACAGGGAGATCGGGGAAAAACTGTTTTTT. It encodes CASSYREIGEKLFF.

This clone showed up just a few times. This rearrangement joins TRBV5-6 to TRBJ1-2; D call uncertain. The length of the CDR3 is 13 residues. Germline V gene lookup returns CDR1 SGHDT and CDR2 YYEEEE. Trimming stripped 5 bases from V and 7 bases from J, with 15 bases between. DNA of the CDR3: TGTGCCAGCAGTCTCGGACTACTGGGTGGCTACACCTTC. It specifies CASSLGLLGGYTF. Full variable domain (remainder filled in from reference TRBV5-6 and TRBJ1-2): DAGVTQSPTHLIKTRGQQVTLRCSPKSGHDTVSWYQQALGQGPQFIFQYYEEEERQRGNFPDRFSGHQFPNYSSELNVNALLLGDSALYLCASSLGLLGGYTFGSGTRLTVV.

J is TRBJ1-3 and V is TRBV5-3; D gene ambiguous. TRBV5-3 is known as an ORF, though its function is uncertain. The V end was cut by 1 base, the J end by 2 bases, with 13 bases between. This CDR3 contains 16 residues. The CDR3 reads CARSLTTDKAGNTIYF. CDR3 DNA sequence: TGTGCCAGAAGCTTGACCACCGACAAGGCTGGAAACACCATATATTTT.

Written as DNA, the CDR3 is TGTGCCAGCAGCTTCCTTGGACAGGGGGCGGACAATGAGCAGTTCTTC. Translating gives CASSFLGQGADNEQFF. The chain uses TRBV7-8 and TRBJ2-1, with 11 bases matching TRBD1. The CDR3 consists of 16 residues. Germline V gives CDR1 SGHVS, CDR2 FQNEAQ. J gave up 5 bases and V 3 bases, and 6 bases lay outside the gene matches.

This chain uses TRBV4-1 with TRBJ2-3; the D is unclear. This CDR3 has 14 amino acids. Germline CDR1 reads MGHRA; CDR2 reads YSYEKL. Trimming shortened V by 0 bases and J by 2 bases, and 6 bases separated the two germline ends. Written as DNA, the CDR3 is TGCGCCAGCAGCCAAGACAAATTCACAGATACGCAGTATTTT. The encoded protein is CASSQDKFTDTQYF.

The chain recombines TRBV7-8 with TRBJ1-2; 8 bases map to TRBD1. The CDR3 is 15 amino acids. Trimming took 1 base from V and 7 from J; bases not matched to a gene: 8. The germline V gene encodes CDR1 SGHVS and CDR2 FQNEAQ. The CDR3 DNA is TGTGCCAGCAGCTTAGATGGCAGGGGGCCAGGTGGCTACACCTTC. It codes for CASSLDGRGPGGYTF.

The V call is TRBV6-5, the J call TRBJ2-5; D ambiguous. The CDR3 spans 11 residues. V was trimmed by 5 bases and J by 5 bases, leaving 6 bases between them. The V gene's germline CDR1 is MNHEY and CDR2 SVGAGI. CDR3 bases: TGTGCCAGCAGTCGCGGTGAGACCCAGTACTTC. It codes for CASSRGETQYF.

This chain uses TRBV7-9 with TRBJ2-7, with 8 bases fitting TRBD2. From germline, CDR1 is SEHNR and CDR2 FQNEAQ (reference sequence). V shed 6 bases and J 2 bases; nucleotides not matched to a gene: 9. CDR3 length equals 15 residues. The CDR3 loop reads CASRPNVAGPYEQYF. CDR3 DNA sequence: TGTGCCAGCAGGCCAAATGTAGCGGGACCCTACGAGCAGTACTTC.

Only one count was recorded for this clone. V is TRBV14 and J is TRBJ2-6; weak D call: TRBD1 (6 bases). CDR1 is SGHDN, CDR2 FVKESK, per germline. The CDR3 sequence is 18 residues long. Deletions cut 1 base from V and 0 bases from J, with 13 bases between. The CDR3 coding sequence is TGTGCCAGCAGCCAAGGCCCAGGGGTTTCCTCTGGGGCCAACGTCCTGACTTTC. Translating gives CASSQGPGVSSGANVLTF.

V and J are TRBV19 and TRBJ2-6; no firm D call. The V gene's germline CDR1 is LNHDA and CDR2 SQIVND (reference sequence). The CDR3 is 16 amino acids. Trimming took 3 bases from V and 5 from J, leaving 14 bases between them. Written as DNA, the CDR3 is TGTGCCAGTAGTATCTACCCTCAGGCCAGGGCCAACGTCCTGACTTTC. It is translated as CASSIYPQARANVLTF.

V gene TRBV30 combines with J gene TRBJ1-6; unclear D gene. CDR3 length: 13 residues. Trimming cost V 3 bases and J 10 bases, with 13 bases left between them. Germline CDR1 reads GTSNPN; CDR2 reads SVGIG (reference sequence). CDR3 bases: TGTGCCTGGAGGCTGGGGAGAGGGTCACCCCTCCACTTT. Protein sequence: CAWRLGRGSPLHF.

This chain links TRBV2 with TRBJ2-3, with TRBD2 identical over 8 bases. The CDR3 contains 15 residues. The junction had 4 bases not matched to a gene; V was cut back by 4 bases and J by 1 base. Germline assignment: CDR1 SNHLY and CDR2 FYNNEI. The DNA of the CDR3 is TGTGCCAGCAGTGTGGCGGGAGGCGGCACAGATACGCAGTATTTT. Its protein is CASSVAGGGTDTQYF.

The chain has TRBV12-3 or TRBV12-4 and TRBJ1-2; the match to TRBD1 covers 7 bases. The junction had 9 bases not matched to a gene; V was cut back by 5 bases and J by 12 bases. The CDR3 sequence is 12 residues long. CDR3 nucleotides: TGTGCCAGCAGTGTCAACAGGGGAGTAAACACCTTC. This codes for CASSVNRGVNTF.